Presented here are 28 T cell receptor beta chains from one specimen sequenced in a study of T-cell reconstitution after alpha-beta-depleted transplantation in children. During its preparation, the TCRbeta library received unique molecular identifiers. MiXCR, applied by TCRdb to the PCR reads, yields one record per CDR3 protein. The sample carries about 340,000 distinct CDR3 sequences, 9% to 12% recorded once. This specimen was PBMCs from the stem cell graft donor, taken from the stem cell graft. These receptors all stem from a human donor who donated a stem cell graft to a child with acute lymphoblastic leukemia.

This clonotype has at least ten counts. CDR3 protein: CASSPAGTGELFF. The CDR3 region has the DNA TGTGCCAGCAGCCCGGCGGGTACCGGGGAGCTGTTTTTT. The chain employs TRBV12-3 or TRBV12-4 and TRBJ2-2, with D maybe TRBD2 (5 bases). V gave up 6 bases and J gave up 5 bases, with 10 bases separating them. The CDR3 is 13 amino acids.

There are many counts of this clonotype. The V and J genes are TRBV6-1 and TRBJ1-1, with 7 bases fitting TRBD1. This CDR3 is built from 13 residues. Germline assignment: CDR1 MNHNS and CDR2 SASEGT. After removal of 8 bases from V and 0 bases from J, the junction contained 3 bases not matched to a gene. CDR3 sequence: CASSTGLNTEAFF. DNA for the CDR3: TGTGCCAGCTCGACAGGGCTGAACACTGAAGCTTTCTTT.

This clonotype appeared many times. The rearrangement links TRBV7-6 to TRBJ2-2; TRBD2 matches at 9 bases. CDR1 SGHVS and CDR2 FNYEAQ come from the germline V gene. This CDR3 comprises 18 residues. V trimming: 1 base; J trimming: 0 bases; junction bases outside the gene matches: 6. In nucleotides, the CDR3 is TGTGCCAGCAGCTTAGAGGTAGCGGGAGAGACGAACACCGGGGAGCTGTTTTTT. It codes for CASSLEVAGETNTGELFF.

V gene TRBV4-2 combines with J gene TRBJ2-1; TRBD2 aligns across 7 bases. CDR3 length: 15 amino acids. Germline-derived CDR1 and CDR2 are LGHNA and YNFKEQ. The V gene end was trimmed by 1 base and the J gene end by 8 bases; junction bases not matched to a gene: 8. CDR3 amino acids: CASSQGRGSGYEQFF. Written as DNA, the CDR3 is TGTGCCAGCAGCCAAGGACGCGGGAGCGGGTATGAGCAGTTCTTC.

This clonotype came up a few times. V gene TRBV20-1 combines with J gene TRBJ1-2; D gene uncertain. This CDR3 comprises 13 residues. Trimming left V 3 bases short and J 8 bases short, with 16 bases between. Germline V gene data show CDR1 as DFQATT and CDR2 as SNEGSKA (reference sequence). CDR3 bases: TGCAGTGCTAGGGCACTGACCGAACCCGGCTACACCTTC. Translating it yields CSARALTEPGYTF.

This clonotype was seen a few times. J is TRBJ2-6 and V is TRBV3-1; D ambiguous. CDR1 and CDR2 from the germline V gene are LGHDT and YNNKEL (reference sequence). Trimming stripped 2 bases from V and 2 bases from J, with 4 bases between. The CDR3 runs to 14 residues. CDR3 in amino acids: CASSQTPGANVLTF. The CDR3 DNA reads TGTGCCAGCAGCCAAACACCTGGGGCCAACGTCCTGACTTTC.

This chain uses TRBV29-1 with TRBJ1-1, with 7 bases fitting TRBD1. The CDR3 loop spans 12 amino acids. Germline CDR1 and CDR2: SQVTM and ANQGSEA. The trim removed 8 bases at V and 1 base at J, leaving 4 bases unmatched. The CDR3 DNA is TGCAGCATACGACAGGGGAACACTGAAGCTTTCTTT. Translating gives CSIRQGNTEAFF.

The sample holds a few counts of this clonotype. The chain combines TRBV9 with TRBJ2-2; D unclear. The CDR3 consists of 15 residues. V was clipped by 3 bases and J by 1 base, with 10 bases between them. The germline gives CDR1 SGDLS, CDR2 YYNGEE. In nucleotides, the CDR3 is TGTGCCAGCAGCGCCAGAGGTCAGAACACCGGGGAGCTGTTTTTT. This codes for CASSARGQNTGELFF.

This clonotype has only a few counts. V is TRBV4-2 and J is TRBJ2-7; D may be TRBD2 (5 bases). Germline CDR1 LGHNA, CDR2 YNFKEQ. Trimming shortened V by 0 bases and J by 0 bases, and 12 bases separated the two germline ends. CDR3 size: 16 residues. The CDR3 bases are TGTGCCAGCAGCCAAGAAAAAGCGGACCTCTCCTACGAGCAGTACTTC. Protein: CASSQEKADLSYEQYF.

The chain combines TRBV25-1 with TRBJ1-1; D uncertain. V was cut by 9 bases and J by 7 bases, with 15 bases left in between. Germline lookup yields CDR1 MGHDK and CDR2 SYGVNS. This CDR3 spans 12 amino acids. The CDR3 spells CASIPLAGEAFF. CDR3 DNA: TGTGCCAGTATCCCCTTGGCAGGTGAAGCTTTCTTT.

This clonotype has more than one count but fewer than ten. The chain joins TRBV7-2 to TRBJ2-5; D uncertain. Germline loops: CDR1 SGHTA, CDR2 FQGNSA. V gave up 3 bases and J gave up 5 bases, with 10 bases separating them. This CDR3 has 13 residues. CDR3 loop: CASSFGLRETQYF. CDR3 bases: TGTGCCAGCAGCTTCGGGTTGCGGGAGACCCAGTACTTC.

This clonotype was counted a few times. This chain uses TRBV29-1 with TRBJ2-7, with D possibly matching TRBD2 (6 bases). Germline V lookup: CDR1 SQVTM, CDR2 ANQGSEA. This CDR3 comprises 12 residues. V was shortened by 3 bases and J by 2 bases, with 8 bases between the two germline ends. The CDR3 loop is CSVDGGAYEQYF. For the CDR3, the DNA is TGCAGCGTTGATGGCGGGGCCTACGAGCAGTACTTC.

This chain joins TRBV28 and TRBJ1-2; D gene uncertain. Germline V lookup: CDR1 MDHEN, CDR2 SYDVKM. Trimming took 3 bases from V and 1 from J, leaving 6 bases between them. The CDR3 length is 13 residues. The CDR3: CASSLVINYGYTF. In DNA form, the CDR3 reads TGTGCCAGCAGTTTGGTGATTAACTATGGCTACACCTTC.

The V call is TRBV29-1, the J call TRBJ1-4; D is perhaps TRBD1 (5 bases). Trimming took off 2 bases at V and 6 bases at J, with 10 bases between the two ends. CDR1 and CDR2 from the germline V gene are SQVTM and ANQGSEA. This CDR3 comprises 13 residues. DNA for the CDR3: TGCAGCGTTGAAACGGGGGACCATGAAAAACTGTTTTTT. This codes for CSVETGDHEKLFF.

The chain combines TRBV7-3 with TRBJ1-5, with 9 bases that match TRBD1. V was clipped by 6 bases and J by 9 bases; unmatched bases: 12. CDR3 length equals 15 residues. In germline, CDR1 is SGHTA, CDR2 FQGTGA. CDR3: CASRPTGGPKLPQHF. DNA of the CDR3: TGTGCCAGCAGACCAACAGGGGGCCCGAAGTTGCCCCAGCATTTT.

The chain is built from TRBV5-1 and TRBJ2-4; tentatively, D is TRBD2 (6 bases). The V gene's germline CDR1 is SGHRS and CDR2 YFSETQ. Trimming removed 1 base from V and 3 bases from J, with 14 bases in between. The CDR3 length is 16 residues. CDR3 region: CASSLFVTRGKNIQYF. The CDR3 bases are TGCGCCAGCAGCTTGTTCGTGACTAGAGGCAAAAACATTCAGTACTTC.

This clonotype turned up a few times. The CDR3 reads CASSPLQGISQETQYF. In nucleotides, the CDR3 is TGTGCCAGCAGCCCACTACAGGGAATATCCCAAGAGACCCAGTACTTC. The genes are TRBV11-2 and TRBJ2-5; D might be TRBD1 (6 bases). The CDR3 length is 16 residues. V dropped 5 bases and J dropped 1 base, with 17 bases sitting between them. Germline CDR1 SGHAT, CDR2 FQNNGV.

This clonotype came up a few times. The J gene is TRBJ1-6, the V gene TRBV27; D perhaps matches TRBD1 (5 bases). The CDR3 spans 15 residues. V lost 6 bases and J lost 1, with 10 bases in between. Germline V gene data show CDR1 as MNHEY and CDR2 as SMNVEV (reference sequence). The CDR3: CASSIRESYNSPLHF. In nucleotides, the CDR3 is TGTGCCAGCAGCATCAGGGAGTCCTATAATTCACCCCTCCACTTT.

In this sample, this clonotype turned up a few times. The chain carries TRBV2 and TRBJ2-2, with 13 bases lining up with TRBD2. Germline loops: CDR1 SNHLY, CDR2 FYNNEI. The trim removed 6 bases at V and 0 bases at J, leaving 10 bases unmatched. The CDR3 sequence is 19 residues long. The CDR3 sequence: CASSARLAGGIANTGELFF. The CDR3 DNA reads TGTGCCAGCAGCGCAAGACTAGCGGGAGGTATCGCGAACACCGGGGAGCTGTTTTTT.

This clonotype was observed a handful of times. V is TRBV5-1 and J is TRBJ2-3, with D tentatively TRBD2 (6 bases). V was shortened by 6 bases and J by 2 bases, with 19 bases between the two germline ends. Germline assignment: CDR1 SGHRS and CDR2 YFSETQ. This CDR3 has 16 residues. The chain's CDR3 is CASKLSGTVSTDTQYF. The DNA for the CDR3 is TGCGCCAGCAAACTTTCCGGGACTGTCTCCACAGATACGCAGTATTTT.

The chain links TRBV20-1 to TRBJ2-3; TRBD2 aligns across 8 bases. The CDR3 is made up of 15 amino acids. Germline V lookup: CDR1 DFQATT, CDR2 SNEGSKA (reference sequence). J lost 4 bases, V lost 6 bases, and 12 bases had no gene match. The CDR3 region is CSAPMRAGEADTQYF. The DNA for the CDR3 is TGCAGTGCCCCGATGCGAGCGGGAGAGGCAGATACGCAGTATTTT.

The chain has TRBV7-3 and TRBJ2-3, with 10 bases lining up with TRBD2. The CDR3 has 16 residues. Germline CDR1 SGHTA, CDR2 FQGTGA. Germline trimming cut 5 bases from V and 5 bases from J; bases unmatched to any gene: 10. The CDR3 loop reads CASSPHLAGVEDTQYF. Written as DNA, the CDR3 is TGTGCCAGCAGCCCTCATCTAGCGGGAGTTGAAGATACGCAGTATTTT.

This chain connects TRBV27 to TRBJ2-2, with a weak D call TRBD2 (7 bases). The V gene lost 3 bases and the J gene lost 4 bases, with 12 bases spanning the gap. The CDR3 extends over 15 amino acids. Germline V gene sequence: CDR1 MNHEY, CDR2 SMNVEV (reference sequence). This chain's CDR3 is CASSLGGAPTGELFF. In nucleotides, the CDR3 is TGTGCCAGCAGTTTGGGGGGGGCGCCCACCGGGGAGCTGTTTTTT.

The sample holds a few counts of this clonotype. CDR3 coding DNA: TGCGCCAGCAGCCAAGAGGTCTTCGGGGGAGGGCCCAAAGAGACCCAGTACTTC. Its protein is CASSQEVFGGGPKETQYF. The V gene is TRBV4-3, the J gene TRBJ2-5; 7 nucleotides line up with TRBD2. Germline V gene sequence: CDR1 LGHNA, CDR2 YSLEER. V lost 0 bases and J lost 3; bases outside the gene matches: 13. The CDR3 contains 18 residues.

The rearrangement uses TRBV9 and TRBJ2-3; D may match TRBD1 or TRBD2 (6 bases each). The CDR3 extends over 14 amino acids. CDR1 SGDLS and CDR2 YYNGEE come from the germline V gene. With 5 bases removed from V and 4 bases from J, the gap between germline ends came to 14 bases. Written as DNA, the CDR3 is TGTGCCAGCAGTACATCGGGGGCCGCAGATACGCAGTATTTT. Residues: CASSTSGAADTQYF.

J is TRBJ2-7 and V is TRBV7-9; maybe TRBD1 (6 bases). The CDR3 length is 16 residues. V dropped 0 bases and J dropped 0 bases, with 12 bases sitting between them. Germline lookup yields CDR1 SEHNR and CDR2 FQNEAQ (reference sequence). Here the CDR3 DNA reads TGTGCCAGCAGCTTAGCGAATTCAGGGGTCTCCTACGAGCAGTACTTC. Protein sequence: CASSLANSGVSYEQYF.

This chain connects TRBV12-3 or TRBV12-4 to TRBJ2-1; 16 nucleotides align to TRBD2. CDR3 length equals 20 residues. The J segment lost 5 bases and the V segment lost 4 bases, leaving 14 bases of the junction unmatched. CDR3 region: CASSSNGGTSGRESHNEQFF. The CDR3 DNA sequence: TGTGCCAGCAGTTCCAACGGGGGGACTAGCGGGAGGGAATCCCACAATGAGCAGTTCTTC.

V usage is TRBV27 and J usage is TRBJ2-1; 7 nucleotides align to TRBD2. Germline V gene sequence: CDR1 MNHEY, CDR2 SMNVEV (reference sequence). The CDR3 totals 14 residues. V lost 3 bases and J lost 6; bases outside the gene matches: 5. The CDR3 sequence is CASSLWTSRNEQFF. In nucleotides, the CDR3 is TGTGCCAGCAGTTTGTGGACTAGTCGCAATGAGCAGTTCTTC.